This TCR beta chain was obtained from a study of blood T cell repertoires in COVID-19 (TCRdb year 2020). Some background on the complete study: The collaborator samples originated in the United States, Italy and Spain and spanned the acute and convalescent phases of COVID-19. The sample metadata nearly always contained a de-identified subject ID, COVID-19 status, age in years and sex. Where HLA class I and class II types were available, the types were taken from metadata supplied by the sample provider, not from assay-based typing. Deeply sampled blood TCRbeta repertoires from subjects exposed to, actively infected with, or recovered from COVID-19 were included in the dataset. The material from the prospective study consisted of cDNA or gDNA derived from T cells, B-cell-depleted T cells, or PBMCs. The repertoires were made available in a free public database intended to serve as a resource for research on the immune response to SARS-CoV-2. Samples were obtained from the ongoing ImmuneRACE study (first 160 participants) and from some 1,200 subjects provided by 6 global collaborators.

As for this clone: This receptor's antigen is unknown. The input lacks base qualities; no much larger clone sits a single base away.

TCRbeta CDR3 regions were amplified from genomic DNA using the immunoSEQ Assay, a bias-controlled multiplex PCR. The authors processed their data as follows. Within the assay, amplification of reference gene primers was used to estimate how many nucleated cells each sample contained. Sequence reads were collapsed and filtered to measure the absolute abundance of every unique TCRbeta CDR3 rearrangement. For each sample, productive Simpson clonality was calculated by taking the square root of Simpson's diversity index across productive rearrangements. TCRdb obtained this table from immuneACCESS and retained in-frame rearrangements with V and J assigned. These tables miss some clones; where compared with another copy, unresolved V genes account for less than half of the shortfall, and the remainder is unexplained. V, J and clone size were drawn from that table, and D and trimming were deduced from the DNA. Counted in this sample were about 130,000 clones; about 85% of them appeared once. The top ten constitute about a quarter of the sample.

The CDR3 holds 15 amino acids from the cysteine to the phenylalanine. Only the CDR3 DNA stays, 45 bases, in frame from base 1. Trimming costs V 3 bases and J 0 bases, and their ends lie 9 bases apart. In the germline V gene, CDR1 corresponds to SGHRS and CDR2 to YFSETQ. On the study overall, not on this receptor specifically: The amount of clinical and demographic metadata varied by source and participant and was provided uncurated.

Collaborating institutions collected whole blood in K2EDTA tubes following their own protocols. For TCRbeta analysis, collaborators shipped samples as frozen whole blood, isolated PBMCs, or DNA extracted from either of those sample types. The chain joins TRBV5-1 to TRBJ1-4, with no confidently assigned D gene. Sequencing was carried out using peripheral blood. The TCR originated in a woman older than 75 with acute or convalescent COVID-19. The CDR3 loop reads CASSSGGTTNEKLFF. The sequenced DNA: TGCGCCAGCAGCTCCGGCGGCACAACTAATGAAAAACTGTTTTTT.